What follows describes a single T cell receptor (beta chain). Its antigen remains undetermined. Base qualities are not provided; no much larger clone lies one nucleotide away. The time point label on this specimen signifies: about 28 days (+/-7) after the second vaccine dose. AZD1222 recipients whose second dose came at about 4 weeks and those whose second dose came at about 12 weeks were combined into one group, since spike-specific TCR depth and breadth did not differ between the two schedules. Vaccinee samples came from UK trials COV001 and COV002, including a single-blind randomized controlled phase 2/3 trial of AZD1222 (ChAdOx1 nCoV-19) in healthy adults. For TCRbeta chain sequencing, PBMC samples from trial participants were taken at day 0 and at day 28 after the second dose. These data originate in a study of T cell responses to AZD1222 COVID-19 vaccine listed by TCRdb under 2021. A note on the overall study: A total of more than 230 trial participants underwent TCR sequencing, of whom 207 received two doses of AZD1222 and some 26 received two doses of the MenACWY control vaccine. Trial participants were enrolled into age subgroups of 18-55, 56-69 and 70-plus years, which contained 148, 28 and 57 TCR-sequenced participants, respectively. Points the paper makes about the study in general: Most participants were white British and females outnumbered males, and the authors suggested that clonal diversity may have been underestimated. Conclusions about previously exposed vaccinees were limited because only six or seven AZD1222 recipients were SARS-CoV-2 seropositive at baseline. Nearly half of unique spike-specific TCRs reportedly recognized epitopes outside regions mutated in the B.1.351 and B.1.1.7 variants. No day 14 peak-response samples were available, so repertoires were characterized only after the peak T cell response. The 56-69-year group was small, and its depth increase did not reach significance, likely because of low power. A significant rise in spike-specific TCR breadth and depth was observed after two AZD1222 doses relative to day 0 and relative to MenACWY recipients. The whole spike protein was spanned by vaccine-associated CD4 TCRs, and dominant responses were seen in regions 160-218 and 743-854.

The CDR3 regions of human TCRbeta chains were subjected to immunosequencing. The paper's data handling went like this. TCRs in the repertoires were matched against a reference library of SARS-CoV-2-specific TCRs that had been generated with the MIRA antigen-specificity platform. Breadth was defined as the fraction of unique TCRs that were SARS-CoV-2-associated. Depth was defined as the fraction of total T cells that were SARS-CoV-2-associated. Using the MIRA data, each spike-specific TCR was mapped to the spike region that the TCR reacts to and placed in a CD4 or CD8 class. Log10-transformed breadth and depth values were compared by one-way ANOVA with Sidak's multiple comparisons tests. TCRdb stores this immuneACCESS table with in-frame sequences only. Part of the clones is absent; in the studies checked, under half of the shortfall reflects unresolved V genes, and no reason is known for the rest. V, J and clone size are taken as reported in that table, and D and trimming were inferred from the DNA itself. Across this sample there are just under 75,000 clones, with around 80% seen only once. The ten largest make up 45% to 50% of the sample.

This TCR was recovered from an adult who received the AZD1222 COVID-19 vaccine. Source: peripheral blood, taken 28 days after the second AZD1222 dose.

The CDR3 amino acid sequence is: CASSQGSGTGVNEQYF. In nucleotide form, the sequence is TGCGCCAGCAGCCAAGGCTCCGGGACAGGGGTCAACGAGCAGTACTTC. The V and J segments used are TRBV4-3 and TRBJ2-7, and 10 junctional nucleotides match TRBD1. CDR1 LGHNA and CDR2 YSLEER were looked up in the germline V gene. Reading from cysteine to phenylalanine, the CDR3 counts 16 amino acids. The entry retains the CDR3 DNA only, 48 bases that are in frame from base 1. After removal of 1 base from V and 5 bases from J, the junction retains 8 bases not matched to a gene.